What follows are 27 T cell receptor beta chains derived from one specimen sequenced in a study of blood T cell repertoires in COVID-19. Assay: immunoSEQ multiplex PCR; the TCRdb copy retains only in-frame clones and omits some. The data hold roughly 200,000 clones, with about 88% observed a single time. Sequencing input: PBMCs or T cells enriched from blood (not recorded which). The receptors stem from a woman aged 40 to 50 in a cohort exposed to, infected with or recovered from COVID-19 (not recorded which).

This clone was counted many times. The chain employs TRBV6-4 and TRBJ1-1; D not certain. Per the germline V gene, CDR1 is MRHNA and CDR2 is SNTAGT. Between the trimmed V and J ends, which lost 6 bases and 1 base, there was a span of 9 bases. This CDR3 has 13 amino acids. Written as DNA, the CDR3 is TGTGCCAGCAGCCGGGGAGAGAACACTGAAGCTTTCTTT. Translation gives CASSRGENTEAFF.

CDR3 coding DNA: TGCAGCGTTGCAGTACTAGCGGGAGCTTACAATGAGCAGTTCTTC. Its protein product is CSVAVLAGAYNEQFF. The gene calls are TRBV29-1 and TRBJ2-1; 11 bases map to TRBD2. This CDR3 contains 15 residues. Germline values: CDR1 SQVTM, CDR2 ANQGSEA. The trim removed 4 bases at V and 4 bases at J, leaving 6 bases unmatched.

The chain uses TRBV6-1 and TRBJ1-2, with 7 bases aligning to TRBD1. J was trimmed by 3 bases and V by 2 bases; bases with no gene match: 3. The CDR3 consists of 14 residues. CDR1 and CDR2 (germline): MNHNS, SASEGT. CDR3 loop: CASSETGEHYGYTF. CDR3 nucleotide sequence: TGTGCCAGCAGTGAAACAGGGGAACACTATGGCTACACCTTC.

The rearrangement links TRBV19 to TRBJ1-3; D call uncertain. Germline V gives CDR1 LNHDA, CDR2 SQIVND (reference sequence). This CDR3 has 14 amino acids. V was pared by 5 bases and J by 4 bases, with 12 bases between. CDR3: CASSLRGSGNTIYF. The CDR3, as DNA: TGTGCCAGTAGTCTCAGAGGTTCGGGAAACACCATATATTTT.

The chain has TRBV29-1 and TRBJ2-7, with 8 bases fitting TRBD1. The CDR3 spans 12 residues. V lost 7 bases, J lost 6 bases, and 8 bases stayed unmatched. The germline V gene encodes CDR1 SQVTM and CDR2 ANQGSEA. The CDR3 region is CSALDRGGEQYF. The CDR3 DNA is TGCAGCGCCCTCGACAGGGGTGGCGAGCAGTACTTC.

This chain connects TRBV3-1 (or the pseudogene TRBV3-2) to TRBJ2-2; 9 bases agree with TRBD2. The CDR3 is 15 residues long. V shed 4 bases, J shed 6 bases, and the junction held 6 bases outside the gene matches. CDR1 and CDR2 (germline): LGHDT, YNNKEL (reference sequence). The CDR3 spells CASSPASGEAGELFF. The CDR3 DNA is TGTGCCAGCAGCCCAGCTAGCGGGGAAGCCGGGGAGCTGTTTTTT.

The chain has TRBV7-9 and TRBJ2-6; TRBD1 matches at 9 bases. The CDR3 totals 17 residues. After removal of 3 bases from V and 1 base from J, the junction contained 4 bases not matched to a gene. The germline V gene has CDR1 SEHNR and CDR2 FQNEAQ (reference sequence). CDR3 sequence: CASSFRTGDSGANVLTF. The DNA of the CDR3 is TGTGCCAGCAGCTTCCGGACAGGGGATTCTGGGGCCAACGTCCTGACTTTC.

The J gene is TRBJ1-1, the V gene TRBV5-1; D is perhaps TRBD1 (6 bases). The ends were cut back, 1 base at V and 6 bases at J, with 13 bases in the middle. Germline CDR1 SGHRS, CDR2 YFSETQ. CDR3 length: 14 residues. CDR3 coding DNA: TGCGCCAGCAGCTTGACCTTCGGACAGCCTGAAGCTTTCTTT. Amino acids: CASSLTFGQPEAFF. Complete variable domain (other parts from reference TRBV5-1 and TRBJ1-1): KAGVTQTPRYLIKTRGQQVTLSCSPISGHRSVSWYQQTPGQGLQFLFEYFSETQRNKGNFPGRFSGRQFSNSRSEMNVSTLELGDSALYLCASSLTFGQPEAFFGQGTRLTVV.

In DNA, the CDR3 is TGTGCCAGCAAGACAGGGGGAGAGAACACTGAAGCTTTCTTT. As protein: CASKTGGENTEAFF. The chain employs TRBV28 and TRBJ1-1; TRBD1 aligns across 9 bases. The CDR3 loop spans 14 amino acids. Germline V gene data show CDR1 as MDHEN and CDR2 as SYDVKM. After removal of 7 bases from V and 1 base from J, the junction contained 4 bases not matched to a gene.

This clone showed up just once. CDR3 sequence reads: CASSTYTGGGNYGYTF. As DNA, the CDR3 is TGTGCCAGCAGCACTTATACAGGGGGCGGCAACTATGGCTACACCTTC. The V and J genes are TRBV5-6 and TRBJ1-2, with 9 nucleotides matching TRBD1. The CDR3 loop spans 16 amino acids. Germline values: CDR1 SGHDT, CDR2 YYEEEE. With V trimmed by 4 bases and J by 2 bases, 9 bases remained unmatched.

V and J are TRBV27 and TRBJ2-7; D gene unclear. The CDR3 is 13 residues long. The V end was cut by 6 bases, the J end by 3 bases, with 12 bases between. Germline CDR1 MNHEY, CDR2 SMNVEV (reference sequence). The chain's CDR3 is CASRPILLYEQYF. CDR3 nucleotide sequence: TGTGCCAGCAGACCCATACTCCTCTACGAGCAGTACTTC.

The chain combines TRBV18 with TRBJ1-1; D remains ambiguous. Trimming cost V 2 bases and J 5 bases, with 15 bases left between them. The CDR3 length is 15 residues. Germline assignment: CDR1 KGHSH and CDR2 LQKENI. The CDR3 region is CASSPIREVETEAFF. CDR3 DNA: TGTGCCAGCTCACCAATCCGGGAGGTTGAAACTGAAGCTTTCTTT.

The table lists this clone with a count of one. Distinct nucleotide sequences in the sample also encode this CDR3. This rearrangement joins TRBV27 to TRBJ2-7; D may be TRBD1 (5 bases). Germline V CDR1 and CDR2: MNHEY, SMNVEV (reference sequence). The length of the CDR3 is 13 residues. The V end was cut by 5 bases, the J end by 1 base, with 9 bases between. The CDR3, as DNA: TGTGCCAGCAGTCTCAGACAGTCCTACGAGCAGTACTTC. Its translation is CASSLRQSYEQYF.

DNA for the CDR3: TGTGCCAGCAGTTTATCGACAGACTCTGGAAACACCATATATTTT. Its protein product is CASSLSTDSGNTIYF. The rearrangement joins TRBV6-5 to TRBJ1-3; tentative D call: TRBD1 (5 bases). The V end lost 4 bases, the J end lost 0 bases, and 10 bases lay between the germline ends. The CDR3 has 15 residues. Per the germline V gene, CDR1 is MNHEY and CDR2 is SVGAGI.

This clone occurred once. In DNA, the CDR3 is TGTGCCAGCAGCGTCGGAGGTGGGTTAGCGGCCCAGTACTTC. Residues: CASSVGGGLAAQYF. The chain uses TRBV9 and TRBJ2-5, with D perhaps matching TRBD2 (6 bases). The germline V gene encodes CDR1 SGDLS and CDR2 YYNGEE. CDR3 length: 14 residues. V dropped 2 bases and J dropped 9 bases, with 17 bases sitting between them.

J is TRBJ1-6 and V is TRBV3-1 (or the pseudogene TRBV3-2); D gene unclear. This CDR3 has 14 residues. V was trimmed by 3 bases and J by 10 bases, leaving 13 bases between them. The V gene's germline CDR1 is LGHDT and CDR2 YNNKEL (reference sequence). CDR3 region: CASSHLQHNSPLHF. The CDR3 DNA reads as TGTGCCAGCAGCCACTTACAGCACAACTCACCCCTCCACTTT.

The chain recombines TRBV7-2 with TRBJ1-2; TRBD1 matches at 8 bases. The germline gives CDR1 SGHTA, CDR2 FQGNSA. Unmatched junction bases numbered 6, after V lost 5 bases and J lost 4 bases. This CDR3 region has 14 residues. The CDR3 sequence is CASSGGQGGYGYTF. The CDR3 coding sequence is TGTGCCAGCAGCGGAGGACAGGGAGGCTATGGCTACACCTTC.

The rearrangement joins TRBV28 to TRBJ1-2; TRBD1 matches at 7 bases. V was pared by 1 base and J by 0 bases, with 8 bases of the junction left unmatched. Germline values: CDR1 MDHEN, CDR2 SYDVKM. CDR3 length: 17 residues. The CDR3, as DNA: TGTGCCAGCAGTTTATATCGGGGACAGTTAGCTAACTATGGCTACACCTTC. Translated, it gives CASSLYRGQLANYGYTF.

The chain carries TRBV14 and TRBJ2-4; 10 positions match TRBD1. This CDR3 comprises 14 residues. Unmatched junction bases numbered 5, after V lost 4 bases and J lost 8 bases. Germline lookup yields CDR1 SGHDN and CDR2 FVKESK. For the CDR3, the DNA is TGTGCCAGCAGCCCCCGGGACAGGGGCCACATTCAGTACTTC. Protein sequence: CASSPRDRGHIQYF.

The chain combines TRBV4-2 with TRBJ2-3, with 16 bases aligning to TRBD2. The CDR3 is 19 residues long. Germline V lookup: CDR1 LGHNA, CDR2 YNFKEQ. The trim removed 3 bases at V and 4 bases at J, leaving 10 bases unmatched. The DNA of the CDR3 is TGTGCCAGCAGCCATCCCGGGACTAGCGGGGGGGTCTTGGCAGATACGCAGTATTTT. This codes for CASSHPGTSGGVLADTQYF.

J is TRBJ1-6 and V is TRBV27, with 7 bases that match TRBD1. Germline V lookup: CDR1 MNHEY, CDR2 SMNVEV (reference sequence). The V segment lost 6 bases and the J segment 9 bases; nucleotides outside the gene matches: 8. The CDR3 is 14 amino acids. CDR3: CASRPTGLSSPLHF. The DNA for the CDR3 is TGTGCCAGCAGGCCGACAGGGCTGAGTTCACCCCTCCACTTT.

The V call is TRBV6-5, the J call TRBJ2-7; the D is unclear. Germline values: CDR1 MNHEY, CDR2 SVGAGI. V gave up 4 bases and J gave up 4 bases, with 11 bases separating them. CDR3 length: 13 amino acids. This chain's CDR3 is CASSLTRGYEQYF. The CDR3 DNA reads TGTGCCAGCAGTTTGACTCGTGGGTACGAGCAGTACTTC.

V is TRBV3-1 (or the pseudogene TRBV3-2) and J is TRBJ1-1; the match to TRBD1 covers 8 bases. This CDR3 has 14 residues. Germline CDR1 and CDR2: LGHDT and YNNKEL (reference sequence). The trim removed 6 bases at V and 1 base at J, leaving 4 bases unmatched. In DNA, the CDR3 is TGTGCCAGCAGAATGGACAGGGAGAACACTGAAGCTTTCTTT. Protein product: CASRMDRENTEAFF.

The V gene is TRBV11-2, the J gene TRBJ1-4, with D maybe TRBD1 (5 bases). Germline V gives CDR1 SGHAT, CDR2 FQNNGV. The CDR3 has 17 residues. Trimming stripped 3 bases from V and 0 bases from J, with 14 bases between. DNA of the CDR3: TGTGCCAGCAGCTTTGTCGGGGGATTTGCAACTAATGAAAAACTGTTTTTT. Protein: CASSFVGGFATNEKLFF.

The chain couples TRBV5-6 to TRBJ2-5; D perhaps matches TRBD2 (5 bases). The CDR3 extends over 13 amino acids. Germline V gene lookup returns CDR1 SGHDT and CDR2 YYEEEE. The V end was cut by 5 bases, the J end by 1 base, with 9 bases between. CDR3 nucleotides: TGTGCCAGCAGTACCGGACTCCAAGAGACCCAGTACTTC. Its translation: CASSTGLQETQYF.

The J gene is TRBJ2-7, the V gene TRBV19, with 12 nucleotides matching TRBD2. This CDR3 contains 15 residues. Germline loops: CDR1 LNHDA, CDR2 SQIVND (reference sequence). V shed 3 bases, J shed 1 base, and the junction held 1 base outside the gene matches. CDR3 in DNA: TGTGCCAGTAGTATGGGACTAGCGGGTTCCTACGAGCAGTACTTC. Its protein product is CASSMGLAGSYEQYF.

The rearrangement joins TRBV2 to TRBJ1-5; TRBD1 might be the D (6 bases). V was pared by 6 bases and J by 1 base, with 10 bases between. The CDR3 runs 14 residues. CDR1 is SNHLY, CDR2 FYNNEI, per germline. The CDR3 DNA reads TGTGCCAGCAGGGGGGCGGGCAGCAATCAGCCCCAGCATTTT. Its protein product is CASRGAGSNQPQHF.